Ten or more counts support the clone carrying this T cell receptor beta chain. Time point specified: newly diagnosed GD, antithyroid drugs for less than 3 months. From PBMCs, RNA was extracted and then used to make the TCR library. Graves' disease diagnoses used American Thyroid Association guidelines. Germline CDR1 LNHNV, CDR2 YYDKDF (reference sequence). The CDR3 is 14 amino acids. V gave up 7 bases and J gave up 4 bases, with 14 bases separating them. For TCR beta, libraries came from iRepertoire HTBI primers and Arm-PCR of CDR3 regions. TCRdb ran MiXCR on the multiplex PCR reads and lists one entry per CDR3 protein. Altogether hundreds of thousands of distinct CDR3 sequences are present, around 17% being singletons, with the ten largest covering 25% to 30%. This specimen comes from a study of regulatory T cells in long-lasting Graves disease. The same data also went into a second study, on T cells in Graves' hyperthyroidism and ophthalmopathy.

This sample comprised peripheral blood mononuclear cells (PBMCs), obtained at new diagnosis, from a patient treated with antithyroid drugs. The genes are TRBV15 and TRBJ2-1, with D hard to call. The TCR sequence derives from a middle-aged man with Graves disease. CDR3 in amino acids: CATTTDLAYNEQFF. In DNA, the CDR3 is TGTGCCACCACAACAGATTTAGCTTACAATGAGCAGTTCTTC.